The 25 T cell receptor beta chains in this list originate from one sample, sequenced in a study of shared clonotypes between healthy human individuals. Only in-frame clones appear in the TCRdb table, and some are missing; sequencing was by immunoSEQ multiplex PCR. The repertoire holds some 2.1 million clones, with just over 90% as singletons. The naive CD8 population came from CD45RO-negative cells selected for CCR7, without terminally differentiated effector memory CD45RA+ cells. Sequenced sample: naive CD8+ T cells from PBMCs. The receptor set was obtained from a man aged 18-30 years in good health. Some clones in this sample may be carry-over from other donors' samples.

The CDR3 spells CASSLGGGRDNEQFF. CDR3 DNA: TGCGCCAGCAGCTTGGGCGGAGGGAGAGACAATGAGCAGTTCTTC. V is TRBV5-1 and J is TRBJ2-1; possible D gene TRBD2, 6 bases. CDR1 and CDR2 (germline): SGHRS, YFSETQ. V lost 0 bases to trimming and J lost 5 bases, with 12 bases between them. The CDR3 is 15 amino acids. The whole variable domain, remainder taken from reference TRBV5-1 and TRBJ2-1, is KAGVTQTPRYLIKTRGQQVTLSCSPISGHRSVSWYQQTPGQGLQFLFEYFSETQRNKGNFPGRFSGRQFSNSRSEMNVSTLELGDSALYLCASSLGGGRDNEQFFGPGTRLTVL.

V gene TRBV5-1 combines with J gene TRBJ2-1; D is undetermined. The CDR3 is made up of 13 amino acids. From germline, CDR1 is SGHRS and CDR2 YFSETQ. Trimming shortened V by 4 bases and J by 6 bases, and 11 bases separated the two germline ends. This chain's CDR3 is CASSIRFGNEQFF. In nucleotides, the CDR3 is TGCGCCAGCAGCATTCGATTTGGCAATGAGCAGTTCTTC.

V and J are TRBV15 and TRBJ2-5, with D maybe TRBD1 (6 bases). CDR1 is LNHNV and CDR2 is YYDKDF in the germline V gene (reference sequence). CDR3 size: 14 residues. V lost 3 bases and J 2 bases, leaving 10 bases between the germline ends. The CDR3 is CATSRRTDQETQYF. CDR3 DNA: TGTGCCACCAGCAGGAGGACAGATCAAGAGACCCAGTACTTC.

The genes are TRBV4-1 and TRBJ1-5; 9 nucleotides match TRBD1. This CDR3 region has 17 residues. Unmatched junction bases numbered 13, after V lost 3 bases and J lost 7 bases. CDR1 is MGHRA, CDR2 YSYEKL, per germline. DNA of the CDR3: TGCGCCAGCAGCCATGGAGAGGGACAGGGTGACCTACAGCCCCAGCATTTT. This translates into CASSHGEGQGDLQPQHF.

J is TRBJ1-4 and V is TRBV5-1; D call uncertain. V was shortened by 8 bases and J by 11 bases, with 16 bases between the two germline ends. The CDR3 covers 12 residues. The V gene's germline CDR1 is SGHRS and CDR2 YFSETQ. The CDR3 here is CARAWTSGKLFF. The CDR3 DNA is TGCGCCAGAGCTTGGACTTCGGGGAAACTGTTTTTT.

This chain connects TRBV7-9 to TRBJ2-7; a possible D gene is TRBD2 (5 bases). Trimming stripped 10 bases from V and 7 bases from J, with 17 bases between. The CDR3 has 12 amino acids. Germline CDR1 SEHNR, CDR2 FQNEAQ (reference sequence). CDR3 DNA: TGTGCCACGACCCCGGGTCCGGGGGAGCAGTACTTC. Residues: CATTPGPGEQYF.

This clone was counted once. The rearrangement uses TRBV6-1 and TRBJ2-1; D is undetermined. The germline V gene encodes CDR1 MNHNS and CDR2 SASEGT. The CDR3 has 14 amino acids. V dropped 6 bases and J dropped 6 bases, with 15 bases sitting between them. CDR3 nucleotide sequence: TGTGCCAGCAGGGCGACGGGTTTCAGCAATGAGCAGTTCTTC. Translated: CASRATGFSNEQFF.

J is TRBJ2-2 and V is TRBV2; the match to TRBD2 covers 9 bases. Trimming took 8 bases from V and 4 from J; bases not matched to a gene: 5. Germline V gene data show CDR1 as SNHLY and CDR2 as FYNNEI. CDR3 length equals 14 residues. CDR3 sequence: CASDAGGPTGELFF. The CDR3 nucleotides read TGTGCCAGCGACGCGGGAGGGCCCACCGGGGAGCTGTTTTTT.

V is TRBV7-9 and J is TRBJ1-1; no reliable D call. The CDR3 runs 19 residues. The germline V gene has CDR1 SEHNR and CDR2 FQNEAQ (reference sequence). V was pared by 5 bases and J by 1 base, with 26 bases between. The CDR3 region is CASSMSGYKSPTQNTEAFF. The CDR3 DNA sequence: TGTGCCAGCAGCATGAGCGGGTATAAATCCCCCACTCAGAACACTGAAGCTTTCTTT.

The rearrangement joins TRBV18 to TRBJ2-2; the match to TRBD1 covers 11 bases. CDR1 and CDR2 from the germline V gene are KGHSH and LQKENI. Germline trimming cut 4 bases from V and 3 bases from J; bases unmatched to any gene: 1. This CDR3 has 15 amino acids. CDR3 in DNA: TGTGCCAGCTCACGGGGACAGGGGGACACCGGGGAGCTGTTTTTT. Translating gives CASSRGQGDTGELFF.

The chain couples TRBV11-2 to TRBJ2-5; 8 nucleotides agree with TRBD1. The CDR3 is made up of 16 amino acids. Unmatched junction bases numbered 8, after V lost 5 bases and J lost 0 bases. Germline V gene sequence: CDR1 SGHAT, CDR2 FQNNGV. CDR3 sequence reads: CASSPRTGKYQETQYF. The CDR3 coding sequence is TGTGCCAGCAGCCCCAGGACAGGGAAATACCAAGAGACCCAGTACTTC.

The chain employs TRBV5-1 and TRBJ1-1; tentative D call: TRBD1 (6 bases). The CDR3 is made up of 13 amino acids. The V and J ends lost 5 bases and 6 bases respectively, with 14 bases between them. CDR1 is SGHRS, CDR2 YFSETQ, per germline. The CDR3 nucleotides are TGCGCCAGCAGGGAGCGGGGGGCGTCTGAAGCTTTCTTT. Its translation is CASRERGASEAFF.

The chain is built from TRBV11-3 and TRBJ2-1; perhaps TRBD2 as D (7 bases). V was pared by 8 bases and J by 6 bases, with 11 bases between. This CDR3 is built from 12 residues. Germline CDR1 reads SGHNT; CDR2 reads YENEEA. Here the CDR3 DNA reads TGTGCCAGCGCGGGGGCACCCAATGAGCAGTTCTTC. This codes for CASAGAPNEQFF. The full variable domain, rest sourced from reference TRBV11-3 and TRBJ2-1, is EAGVVQSPRYKIIEKKQPVAFWCNPISGHNTLYWYLQNLGQGPELLIRYENEEAVDDSQLPKDRFSAERLKGVDSTLKIQPAELGDSAVYLCASAGAPNEQFFGPGTRLTVL.

The chain couples TRBV6-5 to TRBJ2-7, with 7 nucleotides matching TRBD1. Germline CDR1 reads MNHEY; CDR2 reads SVGAGI. V shed 8 bases and J 3 bases; nucleotides not matched to a gene: 10. CDR3 length equals 14 residues. The CDR3 here is CASGAGTEIYEQYF. In DNA, the CDR3 is TGTGCCAGCGGAGCCGGGACAGAGATCTACGAGCAGTACTTC.

As to this clone: The junction and the germline gene differ at one end; a read error may be behind it. The rearrangement uses TRBV30 and TRBJ2-1; D gene ambiguous. Germline lookup yields CDR1 GTSNPN and CDR2 SVGIG (reference sequence). CDR3 length: 11 amino acids. CDR3 nucleotides: TGTGCCTGGAACGGCGCATTCGAGCGGTTCTTC. Protein: CAWNGAFERFF.

The V and J genes are TRBV7-9 and TRBJ1-2, with 7 bases fitting TRBD1. This CDR3 spans 14 amino acids. V was pared by 5 bases and J by 8 bases, with 11 bases of the junction left unmatched. The germline gives CDR1 SEHNR, CDR2 FQNEAQ (reference sequence). The CDR3 bases are TGTGCCAGCAGCACCTTAACAGGGGAGGTCGGCTACACCTTC. It yields the protein CASSTLTGEVGYTF.

The chain uses TRBV15 and TRBJ2-2; D not resolved. The V gene's germline CDR1 is LNHNV and CDR2 YYDKDF (reference sequence). Deletions cut 1 base from V and 7 bases from J, with 7 bases between. This CDR3 region has 13 residues. This CDR3 reads CATSRVVGGELFF. For the CDR3, the DNA is TGTGCCACCAGCAGAGTAGTGGGCGGGGAGCTGTTTTTT.

The rearrangement joins TRBV2 to TRBJ1-2; 7 bases are shared with TRBD1. Germline CDR1 reads SNHLY; CDR2 reads FYNNEI. The CDR3 has 14 amino acids. The junction had 6 bases not matched to a gene; V was cut back by 3 bases and J by 5 bases. In nucleotides, the CDR3 is TGTGCCAGCAGTGAGACAGGGAACTTTTATGGCTACACCTTC. It specifies CASSETGNFYGYTF. The variable domain in full, with the rest retrieved from reference TRBV2 and TRBJ1-2, is EPEVTQTPSHQVTQMGQEVILRCVPISNHLYFYWYRQILGQKVEFLVSFYNNEISEKSEIFDDQFSVERPDGSNFTLKIRSTKLEDSAMYFCASSETGNFYGYTFGSGTRLTVV.

This clone was counted once. The chain recombines TRBV4-2 with TRBJ2-2; D is possibly TRBD1 (5 bases). This CDR3 spans 17 amino acids. Trimming pared 0 bases from V and 2 bases from J, leaving 13 bases between. The germline V gene has CDR1 LGHNA and CDR2 YNFKEQ. The CDR3, as DNA: TGTGCCAGCAGCCAAGAATACGGCAGGGTAAACACCGGGGAGCTGTTTTTT. Translated, it gives CASSQEYGRVNTGELFF.

DNA of the CDR3: TGTGCCAGCGGGACTAGCGGGACCCCCGAGCAGTACTTC. It is translated as CASGTSGTPEQYF. This rearrangement joins TRBV27 to TRBJ2-7, with 13 bases aligning to TRBD2. The CDR3 runs to 13 residues. Trimming took 8 bases from V and 6 from J; bases not matched to a gene: 4. The germline V gene encodes CDR1 MNHEY and CDR2 SMNVEV (reference sequence).

The rearrangement joins TRBV27 to TRBJ1-2; D perhaps matches TRBD1 (6 bases). The CDR3 totals 15 residues. The V gene's germline CDR1 is MNHEY and CDR2 SMNVEV (reference sequence). V was clipped by 2 bases and J by 8 bases, with 18 bases between them. The CDR3 coding sequence is TGTGCCAGCAGTTTAACTGCGGGGGGGGGCTACGGCTACACCTTC. Its translation is CASSLTAGGGYGYTF.

The V and J genes are TRBV6-6 and TRBJ2-1; 7 bases line up with TRBD2. The ends lost 2 bases at V and 9 bases at J; junction bases unmatched: 4. This CDR3 has 13 residues. Germline loops: CDR1 MNHNY, CDR2 SVGAGI (reference sequence). CDR3: CASSYRGVGEQFF. CDR3 nucleotides: TGTGCCAGCAGTTACCGGGGGGTCGGTGAGCAGTTCTTC.

The V gene is TRBV5-1, the J gene TRBJ1-2; D is possibly TRBD1 (6 bases). Germline-derived CDR1 and CDR2 are SGHRS and YFSETQ. The CDR3 totals 14 residues. V lost 5 bases, J lost 2 bases, and 13 bases lay in between. The CDR3 spells CASSPYRDNYGYTF. CDR3 nucleotides: TGCGCCAGCAGTCCATACAGGGACAACTATGGCTACACCTTC.

The V and J genes are TRBV7-9 and TRBJ2-3; TRBD2 aligns across 8 bases. The germline gives CDR1 SEHNR, CDR2 FQNEAQ (reference sequence). The CDR3 contains 15 residues. Trimming cost V 8 bases and J 6 bases; bases outside gene matches: 13. The CDR3 sequence: CASGGGAGAVDTQYF. The CDR3 DNA sequence: TGTGCCAGCGGGGGGGGAGCGGGAGCGGTGGATACGCAGTATTTT.

The J gene is TRBJ2-3, the V gene TRBV30; weak D call: TRBD2 (6 bases). V lost 5 bases, J lost 2 bases, and 14 bases lay in between. The CDR3 totals 14 residues. From germline, CDR1 is GTSNPN and CDR2 SVGIG (reference sequence). CDR3 bases: TGTGCCTGGCGGGGGAGAATAGTCACAGATACGCAGTATTTT. Protein product: CAWRGRIVTDTQYF.